The 6 T cell receptor beta chains below come from one sample, sequenced in a study of identifying expanded T cells in peripheral blood. Only in-frame clones appear in the TCRdb table, and some are missing; sequencing was by immunoSEQ multiplex PCR. This table has 100,000 to 150,000 clones, 84% appearing once. Sequencing was carried out using blood. All receptors come from a person aged 18 to 75 in good health.

The chain links TRBV6-5 to TRBJ2-7; 7 bases are a match to TRBD1. Germline V gene sequence: CDR1 MNHEY, CDR2 SVGAGI. The CDR3 has 14 residues. The J segment lost 3 bases and the V segment lost 6 bases, leaving 8 bases of the junction unmatched. This CDR3 reads CASSATGTFYEQYF. CDR3 bases: TGTGCCAGCAGCGCGACAGGGACCTTCTACGAGCAGTACTTC.

This clone was seen just once. The chain uses TRBV30 and TRBJ2-7, with 9 nucleotides matching TRBD1. V gave up 4 bases and J gave up 2 bases; unmatched junction bases: 21. The length of the CDR3 is 19 residues. Germline CDR1 and CDR2: GTSNPN and SVGIG (reference sequence). The CDR3 is CAWKTAGHTGQGWTYEQYF. CDR3 DNA: TGTGCCTGGAAAACGGCCGGTCATACGGGACAGGGATGGACCTACGAGCAGTACTTC.

The chain is built from TRBV2 and TRBJ2-3; D not certain. Germline CDR1 is SNHLY and CDR2 is FYNNEI. The ends were cut back, 10 bases at V and 1 base at J, with 15 bases in the middle. The CDR3 is made up of 14 amino acids. This CDR3 reads CATAVGYGTDTQYF. As DNA, the CDR3 is TGTGCCACCGCGGTAGGGTACGGCACAGATACGCAGTATTTT.

This chain uses TRBV19 with TRBJ1-5; D uncertain. This CDR3 contains 14 residues. The germline CDR1 and CDR2 sequences are LNHDA and SQIVND (reference sequence). The V end lost 6 bases, the J end lost 0 bases, and 9 bases lay between the germline ends. CDR3 loop: CASSPKHSNQPQHF. The CDR3 coding sequence is TGTGCCAGTAGCCCGAAACATAGCAATCAGCCCCAGCATTTT. The full variable domain, in which reference TRBV19 and TRBJ1-5 provide the parts outside the CDR3, is DGGITQSPKYLFRKEGQNVTLSCEQNLNHDAMYWYRQDPGQGLRLIYYSQIVNDFQKGDIAEGYSVSREKKESFPLTVTSAQKNPTAFYLCASSPKHSNQPQHFGDGTRLSIL.

The rearrangement links TRBV7-2 to TRBJ1-1; D gene uncertain. CDR1 SGHTA and CDR2 FQGNSA come from the germline V gene. The V gene lost 5 bases and the J gene lost 4 bases, with 14 bases spanning the gap. This CDR3 is built from 14 residues. CDR3 protein: CASSQMGGGTEAFF. The CDR3 coding sequence is TGTGCCAGCAGCCAGATGGGAGGCGGCACTGAAGCTTTCTTT.

The chain recombines TRBV11-2 with TRBJ2-7; D is uncertain. V lost 3 bases and J lost 1, with 10 bases in between. The CDR3 consists of 14 residues. CDR1 and CDR2 (germline): SGHAT, FQNNGV. The CDR3 spells CASSLSPRSYEQYF. In DNA form, the CDR3 reads TGTGCCAGCAGCTTGTCCCCACGGTCCTACGAGCAGTACTTC. Full variable domain (rest looked up from reference TRBV11-2 and TRBJ2-7): EAGVAQSPRYKIIEKRQSVAFWCNPISGHATLYWYQQILGQGPKLLIQFQNNGVVDDSQLPKDRFSAERLKGVDSTLKIQPAKLEDSAVYLCASSLSPRSYEQYFGPGTRLTVT.